The present T cell receptor beta chain was sequenced within a study of OX40 agonist ivuxolimab in advanced cancers. Study at large: Prior anti-PD-1, anti-PD-L1 or anti-CTLA-4 therapy did not bar entry, and approximately 43% had some. Study-wide results and caveats: Clonal expansion from baseline to week 6 occurred in both CD4+ and CD8+ T cells. Some nonresponders additionally presented with little normalized T-cell clonal expansion.

The data were produced by immunoSEQ multiplex PCR, yet TCRdb's version contains in-frame clones alone and is incomplete. This sample yields 65,000 to 90,000 clones, of which 85% to 90% are seen a single time; approximately 0.5% belongs to the top ten. Note on this clone: Its antigen is unidentified.

The CDR3 is made up of 14 amino acids. The V and J ends lost 2 bases and 0 bases respectively, with 7 bases between them. Germline loops: CDR1 SNHLY, CDR2 FYNNEI. This chain uses TRBV2 with TRBJ1-1; D gene unclear. The specimen was CD4+ or CD8+ T cells sorted from blood, collected in a trial of the OX40 agonist ivuxolimab. The receptor was isolated from an adult with an advanced solid tumor such as melanoma, head and neck, liver or kidney cancer. Here the CDR3 reads CASSENNMNTEAFF. The CDR3 region has the DNA TGTGCCAGCAGTGAAAACAACATGAACACTGAAGCTTTCTTT.